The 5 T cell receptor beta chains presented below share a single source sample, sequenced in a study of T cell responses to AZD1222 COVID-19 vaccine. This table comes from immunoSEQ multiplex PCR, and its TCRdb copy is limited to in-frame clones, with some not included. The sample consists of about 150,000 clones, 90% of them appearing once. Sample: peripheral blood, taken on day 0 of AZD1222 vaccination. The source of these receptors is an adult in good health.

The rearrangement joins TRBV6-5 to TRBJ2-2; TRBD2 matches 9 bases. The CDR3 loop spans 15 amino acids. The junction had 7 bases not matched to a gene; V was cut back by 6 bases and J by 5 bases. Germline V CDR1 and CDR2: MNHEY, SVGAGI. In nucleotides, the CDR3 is TGTGCCAGCAGCCTTAGCGGGAGTGGTACCGGGGAGCTGTTTTTT. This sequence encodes CASSLSGSGTGELFF.

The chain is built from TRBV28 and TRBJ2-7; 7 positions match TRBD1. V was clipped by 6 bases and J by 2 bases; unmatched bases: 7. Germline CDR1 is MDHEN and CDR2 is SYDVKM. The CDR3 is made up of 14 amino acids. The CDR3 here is CASSYRGPAYEQYF. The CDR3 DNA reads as TGTGCCAGCAGCTACAGGGGACCGGCCTACGAGCAGTACTTC.

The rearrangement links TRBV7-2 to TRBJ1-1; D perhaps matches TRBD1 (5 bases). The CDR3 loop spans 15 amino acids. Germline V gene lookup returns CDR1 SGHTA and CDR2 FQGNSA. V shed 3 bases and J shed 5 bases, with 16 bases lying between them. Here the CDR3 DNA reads TGTGCCAGCAGCTTGTCTAGGGGACTTGAGACTGAAGCTTTCTTT. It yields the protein CASSLSRGLETEAFF.

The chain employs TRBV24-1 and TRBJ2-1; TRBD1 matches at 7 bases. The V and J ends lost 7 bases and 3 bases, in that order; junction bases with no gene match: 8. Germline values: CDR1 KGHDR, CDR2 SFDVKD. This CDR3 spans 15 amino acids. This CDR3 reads CATSRTGERYNEQFF. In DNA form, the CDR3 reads TGTGCCACCAGCCGGACAGGCGAACGCTACAATGAGCAGTTCTTC.

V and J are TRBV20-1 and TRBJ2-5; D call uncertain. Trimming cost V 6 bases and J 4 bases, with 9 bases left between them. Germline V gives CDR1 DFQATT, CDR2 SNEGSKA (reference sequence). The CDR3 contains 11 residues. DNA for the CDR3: TGCAGTGCGGTGGGGTTAGAGACCCAGTACTTC. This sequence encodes CSAVGLETQYF.